The clone carrying this T cell receptor (beta chain) showed up many times. What it binds is unknown. This record belongs to a study of neurological immune-mediated disorders. The V end was cut by 1 base, the J end by 10 bases, with 16 bases between. Germline CDR1 DFQATT, CDR2 SNEGSKA (reference sequence). CDR3 length: 13 residues. TCRdb used MiXCR to reprocess the 5' RACE reads, holding one entry per CDR3 protein. In the table there are about 65,000 distinct CDR3 sequences, around 4% of which are singletons. Study results and caveats: HTLV-1-associated myelopathy ranked highest for TCR clonal expansion and multiple sclerosis lowest, beneath healthy controls.

The clonotype was recovered from a middle-aged man with multiple sclerosis. The sequenced sample consisted of PBMCs. The chain is built from TRBV20-1 and TRBJ1-1; weak D call: TRBD1 (6 bases). The CDR3 sequence is CSARGSRGAVAFF. CDR3 DNA sequence: TGCAGTGCTAGAGGTAGTCGGGGGGCTGTAGCTTTCTTT.